Listed here are 12 T cell receptor beta chains from one sample, sequenced in a study of shared T cell receptors in the human thymus. Assay: immunoSEQ multiplex PCR; the TCRdb copy retains only in-frame clones and omits some. Of approximately 660,000 clones listed, roughly 90% are singletons. The same data also contributed to another study, on human thymus T cells.

Specimen: thymocytes. The receptors stem from a boy in the first two years of life with a congenital heart defect.

The chain has TRBV10-1 and TRBJ2-7; D is possibly TRBD2 (7 bases). The CDR3 covers 13 residues. The ends were cut back, 8 bases at V and 3 bases at J, with 14 bases in the middle. CDR1 and CDR2 from the germline V gene are WNHNN and SYGVQD (reference sequence). DNA of the CDR3: TGCGCCAGCCAACGGGGGGCGGTCTACGAGCAGTACTTC. This sequence encodes CASQRGAVYEQYF.

This clone was seen just once. The rearrangement links TRBV15 to TRBJ2-2; TRBD1 aligns across 11 bases. Losses at the gene ends were 9 bases for V and 4 bases for J; bases not matched to a gene: 10. The CDR3 covers 16 residues. Looked up from germline, CDR1 is LNHNV and CDR2 is YYDKDF (reference sequence). The CDR3 spells CATKLGQGAVTGELFF. The CDR3 nucleotides are TGTGCCACTAAACTCGGACAGGGGGCGGTCACCGGGGAGCTGTTTTTT.

The chain couples TRBV4-3 to TRBJ1-3; 8 nucleotides line up with TRBD1. V dropped 3 bases and J dropped 0; count of bases not matched to a gene: 13. CDR3 length: 19 amino acids. The V gene's germline CDR1 is LGHNA and CDR2 YSLEER. CDR3 nucleotide sequence: TGCGCCAGCAGCCACCGGACAGGGACGAAACTTCACTCTGGAAACACCATATATTTT. It translates to CASSHRTGTKLHSGNTIYF.

The chain couples TRBV2 to TRBJ1-1; D call uncertain. The CDR3 spans 13 residues. Per germline, CDR1 SNHLY and CDR2 FYNNEI. Between the trimmed V and J ends, which lost 7 bases and 2 bases, there was a span of 11 bases. CDR3 sequence reads: CASTEYANTEAFF. CDR3 DNA sequence: TGTGCCAGCACCGAGTACGCTAACACTGAAGCTTTCTTT.

The chain combines TRBV9 with TRBJ2-1, with 11 bases fitting TRBD2. This CDR3 region has 18 residues. After removal of 0 bases from V and 5 bases from J, the junction contained 10 bases not matched to a gene. Germline CDR1 reads SGDLS; CDR2 reads YYNGEE. CDR3: CASSVDVRGLAAHNEQFF. The CDR3 DNA reads as TGTGCCAGCAGCGTAGATGTTCGGGGACTAGCGGCTCACAATGAGCAGTTCTTC.

The rearrangement joins TRBV28 to TRBJ2-1; 7 bases fit TRBD2. CDR3 length equals 16 residues. Germline-derived CDR1 and CDR2 are MDHEN and SYDVKM. Germline trimming cut 5 bases from V and 5 bases from J; bases unmatched to any gene: 12. Here the CDR3 DNA reads TGTGCCAGCAGTCCCGACTGGCTAGCGGCCCACAATGAGCAGTTCTTC. It translates to CASSPDWLAAHNEQFF.

The rearrangement links TRBV4-2 to TRBJ2-7, with TRBD2 identical over 7 bases. The trim removed 1 base at V and 3 bases at J, leaving 6 bases unmatched. This CDR3 spans 15 amino acids. Germline loops: CDR1 LGHNA, CDR2 YNFKEQ. The CDR3 DNA sequence: TGTGCCAGCAGCCAAGTTGGGGGGGATTACTACGAGCAGTACTTC. Translation: CASSQVGGDYYEQYF.

The rearrangement joins TRBV9 to TRBJ2-6; D may be TRBD2 (7 bases). V was clipped by 2 bases and J by 0 bases, with 18 bases between them. The germline V gene has CDR1 SGDLS and CDR2 YYNGEE. The CDR3 has 19 residues. DNA of the CDR3: TGTGCCAGCAGCGTCCTTCCGCGGGGGCATATCTCTGGGGCCAACGTCCTGACTTTC. Translated: CASSVLPRGHISGANVLTF.

A word on this clone: Other DNA variants within this sample encode the same CDR3. V usage is TRBV27 and J usage is TRBJ2-3; D unclear. Trimming shortened V by 2 bases and J by 1 base, and 7 bases separated the two germline ends. CDR1 and CDR2 (germline): MNHEY, SMNVEV (reference sequence). This CDR3 comprises 14 residues. Here the CDR3 DNA reads TGTGCCAGCAGTTTACGGAGAGGCACAGATACGCAGTATTTT. Its translation: CASSLRRGTDTQYF.

This chain connects TRBV6-5 to TRBJ2-7; perhaps TRBD2 as D (5 bases). Trimming took 2 bases from V and 0 from J, leaving 8 bases between them. The germline gives CDR1 MNHEY, CDR2 SVGAGI. This CDR3 is built from 14 residues. This chain's CDR3 is CASSYRGFSYEQYF. For the CDR3, the DNA is TGTGCCAGCAGTTACCGCGGGTTCTCCTACGAGCAGTACTTC.

This rearrangement joins TRBV7-2 to TRBJ2-7; TRBD1 is a possible D gene (6 bases). V was pared by 5 bases and J by 4 bases, with 12 bases between. CDR3 size: 13 residues. Germline V gene lookup returns CDR1 SGHTA and CDR2 FQGNSA. The CDR3 protein is CASSPGQPYEQYF. The CDR3 DNA reads TGTGCCAGCAGCCCTGGACAGCCTTACGAGCAGTACTTC.

The CDR3, as DNA: TGTGCCAGTAGTCCCTACACCCGGATTAGCGGGACCTACGAGCAGTACTTC. Its protein is CASSPYTRISGTYEQYF. The chain is built from TRBV19 and TRBJ2-7, with 8 bases that match TRBD2. Germline loops: CDR1 LNHDA, CDR2 SQIVND (reference sequence). CDR3 length: 17 residues. The trim removed 5 bases at V and 2 bases at J, leaving 14 bases unmatched. The entire variable domain, with the rest obtained from reference TRBV19 and TRBJ2-7, is as follows: DGGITQSPKYLFRKEGQNVTLSCEQNLNHDAMYWYRQDPGQGLRLIYYSQIVNDFQKGDIAEGYSVSREKKESFPLTVTSAQKNPTAFYLCASSPYTRISGTYEQYFGPGTRLTVT.